The T cell receptor (beta chain) described here comes from a study of OX40 agonist ivuxolimab in advanced cancers. Across the study: Patients were treated with ivuxolimab, an agonistic anti-OX40 (CD134) antibody. Partial responses were achieved by three patients, one with hepatocellular carcinoma and two with cutaneous melanoma.

Of note for this clone: Its antigen remains unknown.

Study-wide results and limits: The expanded peripheral T cells' antigen specificity was not determined. Among the lowest peripheral clonal expansion occurred in 0.1-3.0 mg/kg partial responders.

Clones were read by immunoSEQ multiplex PCR, and TCRdb kept only the in-frame ones, dropping some. This table has 90,000 to 100,000 clones, roughly 90% appearing once. The CDR3 has 15 residues. V gave up 5 bases and J gave up 4 bases, with 15 bases separating them. Per the germline V gene, CDR1 is SGHNT and CDR2 is YENEEA. The TCR comes from an adult with an advanced solid tumor such as melanoma, head and neck, liver or kidney cancer. Here the sequenced sample was CD4+ or CD8+ T cells sorted from blood, taken in a trial of the OX40 agonist ivuxolimab. This chain uses TRBV11-3 with TRBJ1-5; D gene uncertain. Here the CDR3 reads CASSEDIAVNQPQHF. The CDR3 bases are TGTGCCAGCAGCGAAGACATTGCCGTGAATCAGCCCCAGCATTTT.